Each of the 20 T cell receptor beta chains below was sequenced from the same sample in a study of tumor-infiltrating lymphocytes in primary liver carcinoma. Starting from 500 ng of total RNA, TCR beta cDNA was produced with a primer in the constant region. Libraries for TCR beta were built through three nested multiplex PCR rounds, which together made up a slightly modified ARM-PCR procedure. TRBV1-TRBV30 forward primers and a C-beta reverse primer were used in the first two PCR rounds, which each ran for approximately 10 cycles. TCRdb re-called the multiplex PCR reads through MiXCR, storing one row per CDR3 protein. The data contain about 180,000 distinct CDR3 sequences, about 60% of them singletons. For blood RNA, unsorted whole blood served as the source, and germline DNA was extracted too. Sequenced input: peripheral blood. The receptors were gathered from a man in his forties with primary liver carcinoma and hepatitis B virus infection.

This clonotype has a count of ten or more. This chain connects TRBV12-3 or TRBV12-4 to TRBJ2-3; D is perhaps TRBD2 (6 bases). The ends were cut back, 6 bases at V and 1 base at J, with 14 bases in the middle. The CDR3 is 15 residues long. This CDR3 is CASRLSSGGTDTQYF. DNA of the CDR3: TGTGCCAGCAGACTCAGTAGCGGAGGCACAGATACGCAGTATTTT.

Worth noting for this clonotype: An end of the junction does not agree with germline; a read error may underlie this. The chain carries TRBV29-1 and TRBJ2-4, with a weak D call TRBD2 (6 bases). The CDR3 sequence is 14 residues long. Germline V CDR1 and CDR2: SQVTM, ANQGSEA. The CDR3 protein is CSVEGGEAENIQYF. Here the CDR3 DNA reads TGCAGCGTTGAAGGGGGGGAAGCCGAAAACATTCAGTACTTC. The full variable domain, its missing parts supplied by reference TRBV29-1 and TRBJ2-4, is SAVISQKPSRDICQRGTSLTIQCQVDSQVTMMFWYRQQPGQSLTLIATANQGSEATYESGFVIDKFPISRPNLTFSTLTVSNMSPEDSSIYLCSVEGGEAENIQYFGAGTRLSVL.

Note on this clonotype: One end of the junction fails to match germline, which may point to a read error. The chain recombines TRBV28 with TRBJ2-2; 7 bases line up with TRBD2. The CDR3 consists of 18 residues. Germline CDR1 MDHEN, CDR2 SYDVKM. The CDR3 DNA sequence: TGTGTCAGCAGATCAACTAGCGCGCCGATATCGAACACCGAGGAGCTGTTTTTT. Translation: CVSRSTSAPISNTEELFF.

DNA of the CDR3: TGTGCCACCTTCGGTGGAGTTGGAGGGCCAGATACGCAGTATTTT. As protein: CATFGGVGGPDTQYF. The rearrangement links TRBV6-4 to TRBJ2-3; D is possibly TRBD2 (6 bases). The V end lost 10 bases, the J end lost 4 bases, and 21 bases lay between the germline ends. CDR1 and CDR2 (germline): MRHNA, SNTAGT. The CDR3 extends over 15 amino acids.

This clonotype was observed a handful of times. The V call is TRBV6-1, the J call TRBJ2-7; 7 positions agree with TRBD1. This CDR3 contains 15 residues. Trimming cost V 7 bases and J 3 bases; bases outside gene matches: 12. Germline CDR1 reads MNHNS; CDR2 reads SASEGT. The DNA of the CDR3 is TGTGCCAGCACCCCCAGGCAGGGACAGCTCTACGAGCAGTACTTC. Its protein product is CASTPRQGQLYEQYF.

This clonotype was found once. This chain uses TRBV11-2 with TRBJ2-7; TRBD1 matches at 9 bases. This CDR3 comprises 14 residues. Germline loops: CDR1 SGHAT, CDR2 FQNNGV. V was pared by 6 bases and J by 3 bases, with 6 bases of the junction left unmatched. This chain's CDR3 is CASRPRDRDYEQYF. The CDR3 nucleotides read TGTGCCAGCAGACCCCGGGACAGGGACTACGAGCAGTACTTC.

Turning to this clonotype: A read error is possible here, since a much larger clone lies one base away. J is TRBJ2-7 and V is TRBV11-2; 8 bases agree with TRBD2. V lost 7 bases and J lost 3; bases outside the gene matches: 14. Germline V gene lookup returns CDR1 SGHAT and CDR2 FQNNGV. The CDR3 loop spans 16 amino acids. CDR3 residues: CASKGWVAGMHYEQYF. The CDR3 coding sequence is TGTGCCAGCAAAGGGTGGGTAGCGGGAATGCACTACGAGCAGTACTTC.

The chain has TRBV4-1 and TRBJ2-5, with D perhaps TRBD2 (6 bases). The length of the CDR3 is 13 residues. V was pared by 4 bases and J by 7 bases, with 13 bases between. Germline lookup yields CDR1 MGHRA and CDR2 YSYEKL. DNA for the CDR3: TGCGCCAGCAGCCGAACGCAGGGAGGGACCCAGTACTTC. Translated, it gives CASSRTQGGTQYF.

The rearrangement links TRBV29-1 to TRBJ2-7; 7 positions agree with TRBD1. The J segment lost 2 bases and the V segment lost 3 bases, leaving 7 bases of the junction unmatched. The germline gives CDR1 SQVTM, CDR2 ANQGSEA. The CDR3 consists of 14 residues. Written as DNA, the CDR3 is TGCAGCGTTGACCTGACAGGGCCACCCTACGAGCAGTACTTC. Protein: CSVDLTGPPYEQYF.

Concerning this clonotype itself: Possible read error: a much larger clone is one base away. The J gene is TRBJ2-7, the V gene TRBV29-1; D remains ambiguous. CDR1 and CDR2 from the germline V gene are SQVTM and ANQGSEA. The length of the CDR3 is 12 residues. The CDR3 DNA follows: TGCAGCGTCGAAGAACAGCGCTACGAGCAGTACTTC. This gives the protein CSVEEQRYEQYF.

With regard to this clonotype: No conserved phenylalanine or tryptophan is present at the end of the CDR3, so a read error is the likely explanation. The rearrangement links TRBV6-5 to TRBJ2-2, with D perhaps given as TRBD1 or TRBD2 (5 bases each). The CDR3 consists of 16 residues. Germline loops: CDR1 MNHEY, CDR2 SVGAGI. Trimming left V 10 bases short and J 0 bases short, with 18 bases between. CDR3 in amino acids: CATRDLSGPNTGELFY. The CDR3 DNA reads as TGTGCCACACGGGACCTCAGTGGACCGAACACCGGGGAGCTGTTTTAT.

Regarding this clonotype: One end of the junction is discordant with germline, which a read error may explain. This chain uses TRBV12-3 or TRBV12-4 with TRBJ1-2; 9 bases line up with TRBD1. This CDR3 region has 13 residues. CDR3 bases: TGTGCCAGTAGTTCTACAGGGGGCGGGGGCTACACCTTC. Its protein product is CASSSTGGGGYTF.

This clonotype was found many times. CDR3 DNA: TGTGCCAGCAGCTCCCCCGGCCAGGGATTCTACGAGCAGTACTTC. Translating it yields CASSSPGQGFYEQYF. V usage is TRBV11-2 and J usage is TRBJ2-7; a possible D gene is TRBD1 (5 bases). This CDR3 region has 15 residues. In germline, CDR1 is SGHAT, CDR2 FQNNGV. Trimming removed 4 bases from V and 3 bases from J, with 16 bases in between.

The chain recombines TRBV5-1 with TRBJ2-3; D not resolved. Trimming took 0 bases from V and 2 from J, leaving 13 bases between them. Germline values: CDR1 SGHRS, CDR2 YFSETQ. This CDR3 contains 16 residues. CDR3 in amino acids: CASSLGSKPSTDTQYF. The CDR3 DNA reads as TGCGCCAGCAGCTTGGGGTCCAAGCCCTCCACAGATACGCAGTATTTT.

The chain carries TRBV6-5 and TRBJ2-1; TRBD1 agrees at 8 bases. With 7 bases clipped from V and 1 base from J, the junction kept 6 bases outside the gene matches. Germline lookup yields CDR1 MNHEY and CDR2 SVGAGI. The CDR3 spans 15 residues. The DNA of the CDR3 is TGTGCCAGCAACCCGACAGGGGTGTCCTACAATGAGCAGTTCTTC. It specifies CASNPTGVSYNEQFF.

The rearrangement uses TRBV6-6 and TRBJ2-5; 12 bases agree with TRBD2. V trimming: 4 bases; J trimming: 4 bases; junction bases outside the gene matches: 4. CDR1 and CDR2 (germline): MNHNY, SVGAGI (reference sequence). The CDR3 sequence is 15 residues long. The CDR3 loop is CASSSLAGGPETQYF. CDR3 bases: TGTGCCAGCAGTTCCCTAGCGGGAGGGCCAGAGACCCAGTACTTC.

CDR3 coding DNA: TGCAGCGTTGGCAACCGGGACAGGGGGGAAAAACTGTTTTTT. The encoded protein is CSVGNRDRGEKLFF. The rearrangement links TRBV29-1 to TRBJ1-4; 11 bases fit TRBD1. CDR1 and CDR2 (germline): SQVTM, ANQGSEA. J lost 8 bases, V lost 4 bases, and 6 bases had no gene match. The CDR3 sequence is 14 residues long.

Remarks on this clonotype: One end of the junction fails to match germline, which may point to a read error. J is TRBJ2-1 and V is TRBV12-3 or TRBV12-4; TRBD2 agrees at 9 bases. The CDR3 is made up of 15 amino acids. For the CDR3, the DNA is TGTGCCAGCAGGTCTAGCGGGGTCCTGTACAATGAGCAGTCCTTC. Encoded protein: CASRSSGVLYNEQSF.

This clonotype was observed many times. CDR3 protein: CASSPRPNEKLFF. For the CDR3, the DNA is TGTGCCAGCAGCCCACGCCCGAATGAAAAACTGTTTTTT. The chain has TRBV7-9 and TRBJ1-4; D remains ambiguous. This CDR3 comprises 13 residues. V was shortened by 5 bases and J by 5 bases, with 9 bases between the two germline ends. Germline lookup yields CDR1 SEHNR and CDR2 FQNEAQ (reference sequence).

As regards this clonotype: A much larger clone differs by one base, so this may be a read error. The V and J genes are TRBV14 and TRBJ1-1; 8 bases match TRBD1. The V segment lost 5 bases and the J segment 1 base; nucleotides outside the gene matches: 9. Per germline, CDR1 SGHDN and CDR2 FVKESK. The CDR3 is 16 amino acids. CDR3 protein: CASSLWDRNGNTEAFF. The CDR3 nucleotides are TGTGCCAGCAGCTTATGGGACAGGAACGGGAACACTGAAGCTTTCTTT.